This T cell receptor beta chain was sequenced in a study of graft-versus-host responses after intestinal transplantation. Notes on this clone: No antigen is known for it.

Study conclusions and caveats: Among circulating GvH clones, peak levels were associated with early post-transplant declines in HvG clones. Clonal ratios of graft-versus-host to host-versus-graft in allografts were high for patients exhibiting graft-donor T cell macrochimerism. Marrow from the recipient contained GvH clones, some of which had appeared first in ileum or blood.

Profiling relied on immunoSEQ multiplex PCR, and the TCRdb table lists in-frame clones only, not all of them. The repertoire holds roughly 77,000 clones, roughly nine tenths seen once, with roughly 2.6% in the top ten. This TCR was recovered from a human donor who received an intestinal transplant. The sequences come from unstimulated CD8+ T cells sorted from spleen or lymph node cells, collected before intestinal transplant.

CDR3 bases: TGTGCCAGCAGCCCTTATCCCGGCCCTACTACCCAATCCTACGAGCAGTACTTC. Encoded protein: CASSPYPGPTTQSYEQYF. The genes are TRBV7-6 and TRBJ2-7; D is unclear. CDR3 size: 18 residues. The V end was cut by 5 bases, the J end by 1 base, with 24 bases between. Germline-derived CDR1 and CDR2 are SGHVS and FNYEAQ.